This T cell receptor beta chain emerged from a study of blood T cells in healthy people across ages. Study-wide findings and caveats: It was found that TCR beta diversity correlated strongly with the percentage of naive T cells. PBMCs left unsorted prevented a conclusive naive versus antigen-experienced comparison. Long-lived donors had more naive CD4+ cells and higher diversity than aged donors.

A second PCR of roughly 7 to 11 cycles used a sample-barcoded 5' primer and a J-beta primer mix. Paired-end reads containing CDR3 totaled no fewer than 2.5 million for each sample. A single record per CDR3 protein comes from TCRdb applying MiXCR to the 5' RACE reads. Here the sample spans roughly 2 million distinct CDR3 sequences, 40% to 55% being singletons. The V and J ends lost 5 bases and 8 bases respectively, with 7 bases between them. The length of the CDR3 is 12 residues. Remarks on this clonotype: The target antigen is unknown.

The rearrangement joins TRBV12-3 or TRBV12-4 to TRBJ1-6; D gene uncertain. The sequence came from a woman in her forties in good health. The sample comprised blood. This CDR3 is CASSPFDSPLHF. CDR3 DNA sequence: TGTGCCAGCAGTCCATTCGATTCACCCCTCCACTTT.